The subject of this entry is one TCR beta chain. As yet, its antigen is unknown. The DNA ends 3 residues before the CDR3 does, and the rest of the CDR3 is filled in from the germline J gene. Sequencing was performed with immunoSEQ multiplex PCR; in TCRdb, only in-frame clones are kept and a portion is missing. The sample table sets out about 30,000 clones. The data originate from a study of Tregs in tolerant kidney transplant recipients. Study results and caveats: The small number of patients limits these findings pending further validation.

The CDR3 sequence is 13 residues long. Germline V gene data show CDR1 as LNHDA and CDR2 as SQIVND (reference sequence). Trimming removed 3 bases at V and 0 bases at J, with 6 bases between. The chain couples TRBV19 to TRBJ2-7; D remains unclear. The sample in question was CD8+ T cells from blood, obtained before the transplant. The receptor was derived from a human donor who received a combined kidney and bone marrow transplant. Here the CDR3 reads CASSMGSSYEQYF. The covered CDR3 bases are TGTGCCAGTAGTATGGGCAGCTCCTACGAG.